The clone carrying this T cell receptor (beta chain) was detected many times. The antigen is not known. The data stem from a study of Graves' ophthalmopathy and Graves' hyperthyroidism. Study-level findings and limits: Appearing in blood as well were most expanded thyroid clonotypes above 0.001 frequency.

The junction had 14 bases not matched to a gene; V was cut back by 9 bases and J by 3 bases. Looked up from germline, CDR1 is SNHLY and CDR2 is FYNNEI. CDR3 length equals 15 residues. As the template, RNA transcripts were used to amplify TCR beta CDR3 regions. First-round RT-PCR relied on HTBI primers, and a second-round multiplex PCR came next. MiXCR was run by TCRdb on the multiplex PCR reads, yielding one entry per CDR3 protein. In the table there are 200,000 to 250,000 distinct CDR3 sequences, 25% to 35% of which are singletons. The specimen was peripheral blood. This clonotype was sampled from a man aged 50 or older with Graves' ophthalmopathy. The genes are TRBV2 and TRBJ2-7; 7 nucleotides agree with TRBD2. CDR3 DNA sequence: TGTGCCAGGGGGGAGGTGGCGGGAGCAATCTACGAGCAGTACTTC. Its translation: CARGEVAGAIYEQYF.